These 18 T cell receptor beta chains originate from one sample sequenced in a study of PD-L1 blockade in urothelial cancer. Assay used: immunoSEQ multiplex PCR; TCRdb lists only in-frame clones, some missing. This sample has roughly 74,000 clones; around 87% occur once, and the top ten carry more than 5.5%. This specimen was PBMCs, taken around atezolizumab (anti-PD-L1) treatment. The receptors were gathered from a woman aged 70-85 years with urothelial cancer.

This clone was seen once. The rearrangement joins TRBV6-5 to TRBJ1-3; 8 nucleotides line up with TRBD1. CDR3 length: 15 residues. Per germline, CDR1 MNHEY and CDR2 SVGAGI. Trimming took 0 bases from V and 7 from J; bases not matched to a gene: 5. The CDR3 DNA reads as TGTGCCAGCAGTTACTCCCGGACAGGGACCAACACCATATATTTT. Amino acids: CASSYSRTGTNTIYF.

The CDR3 DNA sequence: TGTGCCAGCAATACAGGGATGCGGGAGACCCAGTACTTC. Residues: CASNTGMRETQYF. The chain carries TRBV7-9 and TRBJ2-5; perhaps TRBD1 as D (6 bases). V lost 7 bases and J lost 5, with 14 bases in between. Germline lookup yields CDR1 SEHNR and CDR2 FQNEAQ (reference sequence). The CDR3 sequence is 13 residues long.

The chain couples TRBV6-5 to TRBJ2-2; 9 bases map to TRBD1. In germline, CDR1 is MNHEY, CDR2 SVGAGI. The trim removed 2 bases at V and 3 bases at J, leaving 1 base unmatched. This CDR3 region has 15 residues. CDR3 bases: TGTGCCAGCAGTTACGGACAGGGGTACACCGGGGAGCTGTTTTTT. As protein: CASSYGQGYTGELFF.

The gene calls are TRBV6-1 and TRBJ2-3; possible D gene TRBD1, 5 bases. V was clipped by 1 base and J by 4 bases, with 9 bases between them. This CDR3 region has 14 residues. The V gene's germline CDR1 is MNHNS and CDR2 SASEGT. The CDR3 nucleotides read TGTGCCAGCAGTGAAGGGCAAGGGGCAGATACGCAGTATTTT. Translation: CASSEGQGADTQYF.

V is TRBV21-1 and J is TRBJ2-7; the table calls TRBD1, which could not be checked here. TRBV21-1 is classified as a pseudogene. This CDR3 has 15 residues. The CDR3: CASSKALKGLGEQYF. In nucleotides, the CDR3 is TGTGCCAGCAGCAAAGCGCTAAAGGGGTTAGGCGAGCAGTACTTC.

The chain is built from TRBV7-8 and TRBJ2-1; 7 bases map to TRBD2. After removal of 1 base from V and 16 bases from J, the junction contained 7 bases not matched to a gene. Germline loops: CDR1 SGHVS, CDR2 FQNEAQ. The CDR3 length is 12 residues. The chain's CDR3 is CASSLDRTSRFF. The DNA for the CDR3 is TGTGCCAGCAGCTTAGACAGGACTAGTCGTTTCTTC.

Written as DNA, the CDR3 is TGCGCCAGCAGCTTGGAGGGGCTCCAGCCCCAGCATTTT. Its translation is CASSLEGLQPQHF. The chain carries TRBV5-1 and TRBJ1-5; a weak D match, TRBD1 (5 bases). The CDR3 extends over 13 amino acids. Between the trimmed V and J ends, which lost 0 bases and 7 bases, there was a span of 8 bases. Germline V gene lookup returns CDR1 SGHRS and CDR2 YFSETQ.

V usage is TRBV4-1 and J usage is TRBJ2-1, with 10 bases lining up with TRBD1. V lost 3 bases to trimming and J lost 4 bases; unmatched junction nucleotides: 15. CDR3 size: 19 residues. Germline CDR1 and CDR2: MGHRA and YSYEKL. The CDR3 reads CASSQDRGFGGVWYNEQFF. Here the CDR3 DNA reads TGCGCCAGCAGCCAGGACAGGGGGTTCGGGGGAGTGTGGTACAATGAGCAGTTCTTC.

The chain carries TRBV2 and TRBJ2-3; 10 bases line up with TRBD2. This CDR3 comprises 16 residues. CDR1 SNHLY and CDR2 FYNNEI come from the germline V gene. J gave up 2 bases and V 8 bases, and 10 bases lay outside the gene matches. The CDR3 protein is CASYTPGLAPTDTQYF. The CDR3 DNA reads as TGTGCCAGCTATACTCCGGGACTAGCGCCCACAGATACGCAGTATTTT.

The V gene is TRBV7-8, the J gene TRBJ2-5, with TRBD1 identical over 9 bases. The germline gives CDR1 SGHVS, CDR2 FQNEAQ. This CDR3 region has 14 residues. V shed 5 bases and J 5 bases; nucleotides not matched to a gene: 6. Written as DNA, the CDR3 is TGTGCCAGCAGCCCAGGGGACAGGGCTGAGACCCAGTACTTC. Its protein is CASSPGDRAETQYF.

This clone appeared once. CDR3 amino acids: CASLSRSGGRDGYTF. CDR3 coding DNA: TGTGCCTCCCTATCTAGATCGGGGGGCCGGGATGGCTACACCTTC. The V and J genes are TRBV19 and TRBJ1-2, with D perhaps matching TRBD1 (6 bases). Trimming pared 11 bases from V and 6 bases from J, leaving 25 bases between. The CDR3 spans 15 residues. Germline CDR1 reads LNHDA; CDR2 reads SQIVND (reference sequence).

The chain employs TRBV11-3 and TRBJ2-1; the D gene is possibly TRBD2 (7 bases). The CDR3 contains 15 residues. In germline, CDR1 is SGHNT, CDR2 YENEEA. The germline V and J ends were trimmed by 1 base and 5 bases, with 12 bases remaining between them. The CDR3 DNA follows: TGTGCCAGCAGCTTAGGAGGGGGACTACACAATGAGCAGTTCTTC. Protein: CASSLGGGLHNEQFF.

The chain links TRBV5-1 to TRBJ2-1; 10 bases fit TRBD2. Germline CDR1 is SGHRS and CDR2 is YFSETQ. The CDR3 length is 16 residues. V gave up 4 bases and J gave up 7 bases; unmatched junction bases: 11. The CDR3, as DNA: TGCGCCAGCAGCCAAAAGCCTAGCGGGGGTCTGAATGAGCAGTTCTTC. Translation: CASSQKPSGGLNEQFF.

This sequence joins TRBV4-1 and TRBJ2-1; TRBD2 aligns across 10 bases. Germline CDR1 MGHRA, CDR2 YSYEKL. This CDR3 comprises 18 residues. V dropped 0 bases and J dropped 6; count of bases not matched to a gene: 11. The CDR3 nucleotides read TGCGCCAGCAGCCAAGATCTTATGAGTCTAGCGGGAGTCAATGAGCAGTTCTTC. This encodes CASSQDLMSLAGVNEQFF.

The V gene is TRBV11-2, the J gene TRBJ1-3, with a tentative D call TRBD1 (6 bases). CDR3 length equals 17 residues. Looked up from germline, CDR1 is SGHAT and CDR2 is FQNNGV. With 0 bases removed from V and 2 bases from J, the gap between germline ends came to 14 bases. CDR3 DNA sequence: TGTGCCAGCAGCTTAGAAATTACGGGGGGCCCTGGAAACACCATATATTTT. Translated: CASSLEITGGPGNTIYF.

This clone was recorded a few times. V and J are TRBV7-9 and TRBJ1-1; 11 bases align to TRBD1. CDR1 and CDR2 (germline): SEHNR, FQNEAQ (reference sequence). The CDR3 is 16 residues long. V was pared by 1 base and J by 5 bases, with 6 bases of the junction left unmatched. The CDR3 sequence: CASSLVGTGGRTEAFF. The CDR3 DNA sequence: TGTGCCAGCAGCTTAGTGGGGACAGGGGGACGGACTGAAGCTTTCTTT. The complete variable domain, with remaining parts taken from reference TRBV7-9 and TRBJ1-1, reads DTGVSQNPRHKITKRGQNVTFRCDPISEHNRLYWYRQTLGQGPEFLTYFQNEAQLEKSRLLSDRFSAERPKGSFSTLEIQRTEQGDSAMYLCASSLVGTGGRTEAFFGQGTRLTVV.

The rearrangement uses TRBV2 and TRBJ2-3; 16 positions match TRBD2. CDR3 length: 17 residues. J gave up 3 bases and V 7 bases, and 7 bases lay outside the gene matches. From germline, CDR1 is SNHLY and CDR2 FYNNEI. The CDR3 is CASKKGLAGGGTDTQYF. The CDR3 DNA follows: TGTGCCAGCAAGAAGGGACTAGCGGGGGGGGGAACAGATACGCAGTATTTT.

V gene TRBV6-1 combines with J gene TRBJ1-4; TRBD1 agrees at 8 bases. Germline V gene lookup returns CDR1 MNHNS and CDR2 SASEGT. The ends lost 6 bases at V and 4 bases at J; junction bases unmatched: 4. This CDR3 comprises 14 residues. The CDR3 sequence is CASRYRGINEKLFF. DNA of the CDR3: TGTGCCAGCAGATACAGGGGGATTAATGAAAAACTGTTTTTT.